The rows below give T cell receptor beta chains drawn from one sample of a study of Graves' ophthalmopathy and Graves' hyperthyroidism. Each CDR3 protein gets one entry after TCRdb re-called the multiplex PCR reads with MiXCR. The repertoire includes over 500,000 distinct CDR3 sequences, over 20% of them detected once, and approximately 7.7% sits in the top ten. The sample was peripheral blood. All receptors come from a young woman with stable Graves' hyperthyroidism. Some clones in this sample may be carry-over from other donors' samples. CDR3s include the opening cysteine and the closing phenylalanine or tryptophan. A D gene is named only where the DNA matches it firmly. For some rows the clone size is stated as once, few or many, or as a class when expanded; others skip it.

TRBJ2-5	.	few	TRBV5-1	TGCGCCAGCAGCTTGAACGGTCCTGCTCTCCAAGAGACCCAGTACTTC	CASSLNGPALQETQYF
TRBJ2-4	TRBD2	many	TRBV20-1	TGCAGTGCCCGAGGCGGGGGGGCCGGCATTCAGTACTTC	CSARGGGAGIQYF
TRBJ1-1	.	few	TRBV20-1	TGCAGTGCTAGTCAAGGGGACACTGAAGCTTTCTTT	CSASQGDTEAFF
TRBJ1-2	TRBD1	few	TRBV28	TGTGCCAGCAGTTTACTAGGACAGGGGGCGCAGGGCTATGGCTACACCTTC	CASSLLGQGAQGYGYTF
TRBJ1-2	.	many	TRBV4-1	TGCGCCAGCAGCCAAGATTGGGTCGGGGACGTCGCTGGCTACACCTTC	CASSQDWVGDVAGYTF
TRBJ1-3	.	many	TRBV6-2/TRBV6-3	TGTGCCAGCAGTTCCACCTCTTTCTCTGGAAACACCATATATTTT	CASSSTSFSGNTIYF
TRBJ1-1	.	many	TRBV25-1	TGTGCCAGCAGAAAACGGACAGACACTGAAGCTTTCTTT	CASRKRTDTEAFF
TRBJ2-7	.	many	TRBV28	TGTGCCAGCAGTTACAGCTACAAACTCTACGAGCAGTACTTC	CASSYSYKLYEQYF
TRBJ1-3	.	many	TRBV18	TGTGCCAGCTCAGACAGGCGGGAAAACACCATATATTTT	CASSDRRENTIYF
TRBJ2-7	.	many	TRBV5-5	TGTGCCAGCAGCTTGCTTGACAGCTCCTACGAGCAGTACTTC	CASSLLDSSYEQYF
TRBJ2-5	.	.	TRBV30	TGTGCCTGGGAAACAGGGTGGCGGGAGACCCAGTACTTC	CAWETGWRETQYF
TRBJ1-1	TRBD1	.	TRBV30	TGTGCCTGCACGGACAGGGTTGCTTTCTTT	CACTDRVAFF
TRBJ2-4	TRBD2	many	TRBV7-3	TGTGCCAGCAGCTCTCGGTCGGGGGGGCCCAAAAACATTCAGTACTTC	CASSSRSGGPKNIQYF
TRBJ1-2	.	.	TRBV6-5	TGTGCCAGCAGTTGGGGACCTGCTAACTATGGCTACACCTTC	CASSWGPANYGYTF
TRBJ2-7	TRBD1	many	TRBV11-2	TGTGCCAGCAGCGCCCCCGTTGGACAGGGCATGCACGAGCAGTACTTC	CASSAPVGQGMHEQYF
TRBJ2-5	.	.	TRBV5-1	TGCGCCACCAGGGGACGTCAAGAGACCCAGTACTTC	CATRGRQETQYF
TRBJ2-7	TRBD1	many	TRBV27	TGTGCCAACAGTTGGGACAGATCCTCCTACGAGCAGTACTTC	CANSWDRSSYEQYF
TRBJ1-1	.	many	TRBV27	TGTGCCAGCAGTCCATCAACGGGCATGAACACTGAAGCTTTCTTT	CASSPSTGMNTEAFF
TRBJ1-1	.	many	TRBV6-1	TGTGCCAGCTTAAATTTTGGGGGGAACACTGAAGCTTTCTTT	CASLNFGGNTEAFF
TRBJ2-6	.	.	TRBV19	TGTGCCAGTAGTTCAGGGGCCTACTCTGGGGCCAACGTCCTGACTTTC	CASSSGAYSGANVLTF
TRBJ2-4	.	many	TRBV12-3/TRBV12-4	TGTGCCAGCAGTCGATCGGACTTAGCCAAAAACATTCAGTACTTC	CASSRSDLAKNIQYF
TRBJ2-7	.	.	TRBV30	TGTGCCTGGAGCTGGGACTACGAGCAGTACTTC	CAWSWDYEQYF
TRBJ1-5	.	.	TRBV28	TGTGCCAGCAGCCACATACTCAGTGTAAGTCAGCCCCAGCATTTT	CASSHILSVSQPQHF
TRBJ1-3	.	many	TRBV12-3/TRBV12-4	TGTGCCAGCAGTTTGATAGGGGCTCTCAGGTCTGGAAACACCATATATTTT	CASSLIGALRSGNTIYF
TRBJ2-2	.	many	TRBV4-1	TGCGCCAGCAGCCAAGATCTTGACACCTTGATCACCGGGGAGCTGTTTTTT	CASSQDLDTLITGELFF
TRBJ2-5	TRBD2	.	TRBV5-1	TGCGCCAGCCGACTAGGGACTAGCGGGGGGGCTCAAGAGACCCAGTACTTC	CASRLGTSGGAQETQYF
TRBJ1-6	.	few	TRBV18	TGTGCCAGCTCACCACGGGACGGGACTAATTCACCCCTCCACTTT	CASSPRDGTNSPLHF
TRBJ2-7	TRBD1	few	TRBV19	TGTGCCCGAAGAAAGGGACAGGGGAGCTACGAGCAGTACTTC	CARRKGQGSYEQYF
TRBJ2-5	.	many	TRBV20-1	TGCAGTGCTAGACTCCAGGGGCGAGAGACCCAGTACTTC	CSARLQGRETQYF
TRBJ2-7	TRBD1	many	TRBV10-3	TGTGCCATCAGTACACAGGGGGTCTCCGACGAGCAGTACTTC	CAISTQGVSDEQYF
TRBJ2-7	.	few	TRBV27	TGTGCCAGCACCTTCTCTACCCGCACAGGGCCTTCCTACGAGCAGTACTTC	CASTFSTRTGPSYEQYF
TRBJ1-2	.	.	TRBV10-2	TGCGCCAGCAGTGACGTGGGGTATGGCTACACCTTC	CASSDVGYGYTF
TRBJ1-2	TRBD1	.	TRBV30	TGTGCCTGGAGCGGGACAGCGAGACCCTATGGCTACACCTTC	CAWSGTARPYGYTF
TRBJ2-5	.	many	TRBV11-2	TGTGCCAGCAGCTTAGTGACGGGAGTGAGAGAGACCCAGTACTTC	CASSLVTGVRETQYF
TRBJ2-7	.	many	TRBV20-1	TGCAGTGCTGGCTCACCGGGATTCTCCTCCTACGAGCAGTACTTC	CSAGSPGFSSYEQYF
TRBJ1-1	.	.	TRBV28	TGTGCCAGCTTTGGGTCCAACACTGAAGCTTTCTTT	CASFGSNTEAFF
TRBJ1-2	.	many	TRBV27	TGTGCCAGCAGTTTAATGGGTCAGGGTCTAGAGGGCTACACCTTC	CASSLMGQGLEGYTF
TRBJ1-6	.	many	TRBV6-2/TRBV6-3	TGTGCCAGCAGTTACGACGTATCTAATTCACCCCTCCACTTT	CASSYDVSNSPLHF
TRBJ2-7	TRBD2	.	TRBV7-8	TGTGCCAGCAGCTTTAGACTAGCGGCTTCCTACGAGCAGTACTTC	CASSFRLAASYEQYF
TRBJ2-3	.	many	TRBV12-3/TRBV12-4	TGTGCCAGCAGTAGCGGGTGGCGTACGCAGTATTTT	CASSSGWRTQYF
TRBJ1-1	.	.	TRBV18	TGTGCCAGCTCACTAGGGACTGCTAATAAAGAAGCTTTCTTT	CASSLGTANKEAFF
TRBJ1-1	.	many	TRBV9	TGTGCCAGCAGCGTAGCACCACCGGAGAACACTGAAGCTTTCTTT	CASSVAPPENTEAFF
TRBJ1-1	.	many	TRBV20-1	TGCAGTGCTAGCTTCAGGGAAGGGTACCTGAACACTGAAGCTTTCTTT	CSASFREGYLNTEAFF
TRBJ1-3	.	.	TRBV6-5	TGTGCCAGCAGTAACTTGGGGGGGAGGCGAAACACCATATATTTT	CASSNLGGRRNTIYF
TRBJ1-5	TRBD1	many	TRBV7-8	TGTGCCAGCAGCGACAGGGTTTACCAGCCCCAGCATTTT	CASSDRVYQPQHF
TRBJ1-1	.	many	TRBV20-1	TGCAGTGCTAGAGATCTGTTGGGTGGGGTCACTGAAGCTTTCTTT	CSARDLLGGVTEAFF
TRBJ2-7	.	once	TRBV27	TGTGCCAGCGGAGGGGGGGGGAGCTCCTACGAGCAGTACTTC	CASGGGGSSYEQYF
TRBJ1-1	TRBD1	many	TRBV20-1	TGCAGTGCCCGGGACAGGGTTATGGCTTTCTTT	CSARDRVMAFF
TRBJ1-5	.	.	TRBV28	TGTGCCAGCAGCTTAAGTCAGACCAATCAGCCCCAGCATTTT	CASSLSQTNQPQHF
TRBJ1-1	.	many	TRBV30	TGTGCCTGGAGTGTGGGGCCTGGCGAAGCTTTCTTT	CAWSVGPGEAFF
TRBJ2-2	.	many	TRBV30	TGTGCCTGGGGGGGGCTCACCGGGGAGCTGTTTTTT	CAWGGLTGELFF
TRBJ1-6	TRBD1	many	TRBV2	TGTGCCAGCAGTGAAAAGTGGCCGGGACAGGGGTCACCCCTCCACTTT	CASSEKWPGQGSPLHF
TRBJ1-1	.	many	TRBV3-1	TGTGCCAGCAGCCCCTTCCGGGACACGGGAATGAACACTGAAGCTTTCTTT	CASSPFRDTGMNTEAFF
TRBJ2-5	TRBD2	many	TRBV6-1	TGTGCCAGCAGGAGACTAGCGGGGAACCAAGAGACCAAGTACTTC	CASRRLAGNQETKYF
TRBJ1-1	.	many	TRBV12-3/TRBV12-4	TGTGCCAGCAGTTTTAGCCAGGGCTACACTGAAGCTTTCTTT	CASSFSQGYTEAFF
TRBJ1-1	.	many	TRBV6-2/TRBV6-3	TGTGCCAGCAGTTACTTTGGGAACACTGAAGCTTTCTTT	CASSYFGNTEAFF
TRBJ2-7	.	.	TRBV24-1	TGTGCCAGCAGGGGAGTTGCCTCCTACGAGCAGTACTTC	CASRGVASYEQYF